The 6 T cell receptor beta chains in this list originate from one sample, sequenced in a study of cytomegalovirus exposure and HLA in healthy donors. The PCR made use of 60 Vbeta and 13 Jbeta primers. Produced via immunoSEQ multiplex PCR; TCRdb's table is partial and in-frame only. There are 150,000 to 200,000 clones in the sample; roughly 79% occur only once, and approximately 2% lies in the top ten. The material sequenced was PBMCs. Source of these receptors: a man aged 25-45 years in good health and CMV-seronegative.

In DNA, the CDR3 is TGCGCCAGCAGCTTGGGGGGCGGACTAGCCACAGATACGCAGTATTTT. Protein: CASSLGGGLATDTQYF. The chain recombines TRBV5-1 with TRBJ2-3; 8 positions match TRBD2. The CDR3 spans 16 residues. Germline-derived CDR1 and CDR2 are SGHRS and YFSETQ. J gave up 2 bases and V 0 bases, and 5 bases lay outside the gene matches.

V gene TRBV10-3 combines with J gene TRBJ2-3; 10 bases map to TRBD2. Germline CDR1 is ENHRY and CDR2 is SYGVKD. The junction had 11 bases not matched to a gene; V was cut back by 10 bases and J by 1 base. The CDR3 has 16 residues. The CDR3 DNA sequence: TGTGCCACCCATCCCACTAGCGGGGAAGGCACAGATACGCAGTATTTT. Translation gives CATHPTSGEGTDTQYF.

The chain couples TRBV29-1 to TRBJ2-5; 9 nucleotides agree with TRBD2. The J segment lost 2 bases and the V segment lost 6 bases, leaving 4 bases of the junction unmatched. CDR3 length equals 13 residues. The germline V gene encodes CDR1 SQVTM and CDR2 ANQGSEA. The CDR3 nucleotides read TGCAGCGTCGGACTAGCGTCGCAAGAGACCCAGTACTTC. Protein: CSVGLASQETQYF.

This clone was counted only a few times. The CDR3 spells CASKQGTYNEQFF. The CDR3 nucleotides read TGTGCCAGCAAACAGGGAACCTACAATGAGCAGTTCTTC. The gene calls are TRBV6-5 and TRBJ2-1, with D tentatively TRBD1 (6 bases). Germline assignment: CDR1 MNHEY and CDR2 SVGAGI. This CDR3 comprises 13 residues. V was pared by 7 bases and J by 2 bases, with 9 bases between.

V and J are TRBV5-8 and TRBJ1-2, with 9 bases lining up with TRBD1. The CDR3 is made up of 16 amino acids. Germline V gives CDR1 SGHTS, CDR2 YDEGEE. With V trimmed by 4 bases and J by 7 bases, 14 bases remained unmatched. CDR3 amino acids: CASSLSGQGMLVGYTF. CDR3 DNA sequence: TGTGCCAGCAGCCTATCGGGACAGGGAATGCTTGTTGGCTACACCTTC.

The chain employs TRBV14 and TRBJ1-1; D not certain. From germline, CDR1 is SGHDN and CDR2 FVKESK. The CDR3 has 12 amino acids. Trimming cost V 4 bases and J 0 bases, with 3 bases left between them. CDR3 sequence: CASSRMNTEAFF. Written as DNA, the CDR3 is TGTGCCAGCAGCCGTATGAACACTGAAGCTTTCTTT.